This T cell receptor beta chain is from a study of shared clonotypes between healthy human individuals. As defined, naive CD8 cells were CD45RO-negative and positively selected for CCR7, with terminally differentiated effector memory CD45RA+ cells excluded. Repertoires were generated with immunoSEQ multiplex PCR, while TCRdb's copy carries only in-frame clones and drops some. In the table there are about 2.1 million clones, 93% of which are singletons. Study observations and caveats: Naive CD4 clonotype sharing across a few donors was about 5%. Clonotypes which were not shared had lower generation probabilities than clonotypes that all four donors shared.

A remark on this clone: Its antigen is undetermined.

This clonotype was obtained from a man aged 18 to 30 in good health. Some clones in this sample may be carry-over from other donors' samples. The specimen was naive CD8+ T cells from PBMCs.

DNA for the CDR3: TGCGCCAGCAGCCAATACAACGCGAGACAGCTCTACAATGAGCAGTTCTTC. Translating gives CASSQYNARQLYNEQFF. The J gene is TRBJ2-1, the V gene TRBV4-3; possibly TRBD1 for D (5 bases). V was pared by 2 bases and J by 3 bases, with 17 bases between. The CDR3 is 17 amino acids. Germline values: CDR1 LGHNA, CDR2 YSLEER.